This entry features one TCR beta chain sequence. As yet, its antigen is unknown. The entry originates in a study of cytomegalovirus exposure and HLA in healthy donors. Findings and limits, study-wide: Rarity marked most TCR sequences, yet some public TCRs occurred in many donors. Reports described diagnosis of cytomegalovirus status by the classifier as highly specific and sensitive.

Germline CDR1 reads MNHEY; CDR2 reads SMNVEV (reference sequence). This CDR3 is 20 amino acids long. Trimming removed 6 bases from V and 0 bases from J; junction bases left unmatched: 19. An approximately 130-subject validation cohort, separate from the approximately 610-subject first cohort, supplied the donors. Generated by immunoSEQ multiplex PCR, the TCRdb table keeps only in-frame clones and is missing some. The table includes around 60,000 clones, roughly 96% detected once. The material sequenced was PBMCs. The V and J genes are TRBV27 and TRBJ2-5; 10 nucleotides match TRBD2. The source is a woman aged 18-35 years in good health and CMV-seropositive. CDR3 in amino acids: CASSQGQAGGPSGYQETQYF. The CDR3 DNA reads TGTGCCAGCAGCCAAGGCCAAGCGGGAGGGCCTTCGGGGTACCAAGAGACCCAGTACTTC.